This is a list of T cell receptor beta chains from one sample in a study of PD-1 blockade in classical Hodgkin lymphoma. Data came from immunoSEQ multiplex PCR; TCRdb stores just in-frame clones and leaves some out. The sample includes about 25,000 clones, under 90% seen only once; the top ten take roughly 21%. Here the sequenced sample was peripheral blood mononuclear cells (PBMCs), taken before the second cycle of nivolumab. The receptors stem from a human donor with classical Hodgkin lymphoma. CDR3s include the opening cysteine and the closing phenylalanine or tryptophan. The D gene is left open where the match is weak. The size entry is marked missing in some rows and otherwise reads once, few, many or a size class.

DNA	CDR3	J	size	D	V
TGTGCCAGCTCACCTCCGGACAGGACGAATGGCTACACCTTC	CASSPPDRTNGYTF	TRBJ1-2	-	TRBD1	TRBV18
TGTGCCAGCAGTGATCTACGACTAGCGGATTCCTACGAGCAGTACTTC	CASSDLRLADSYEQYF	TRBJ2-7	-	TRBD2	TRBV27
TGTGCCAGCAGTTACGTTCGTGAAGGCACTGAAGCTTTCTTT	CASSYVREGTEAFF	TRBJ1-1	-	-	TRBV6-5
TGTGCTGGCGACAGTATCTCTGGAAACACCATATATTTT	CAGDSISGNTIYF	TRBJ1-3	-	-	TRBV30
TGTGCCTGGACCCCCGGTGGACTAGCGGGAGCCTACGAGCAGTACTTC	CAWTPGGLAGAYEQYF	TRBJ2-7	-	TRBD2	TRBV30
TGTGCCTGGAGTGTTACAGGATTCTCCTACAATGAGCAGTTCTTC	CAWSVTGFSYNEQFF	TRBJ2-1	-	-	TRBV30
TGCGCCAGCAGGACAGGAATGAACACTGAAGCTTTCTTT	CASRTGMNTEAFF	TRBJ1-1	-	-	TRBV5-1
TGTGCCAGCAGCTTGGGACAGGGACAGTTCTATGGCTACACCTTC	CASSLGQGQFYGYTF	TRBJ1-2	-	TRBD1	TRBV5-4
TGTGCCAGCAGCTTTCCAAAAGGGGCGGGGAGTGCAGATACGCAGTATTTT	CASSFPKGAGSADTQYF	TRBJ2-3	-	-	TRBV7-9
TGTGCCACCAGCAGGCCCCATAGGGGCGTAGCCAAAAACATTCAGTACTTC	CATSRPHRGVAKNIQYF	TRBJ2-4	few	-	TRBV15